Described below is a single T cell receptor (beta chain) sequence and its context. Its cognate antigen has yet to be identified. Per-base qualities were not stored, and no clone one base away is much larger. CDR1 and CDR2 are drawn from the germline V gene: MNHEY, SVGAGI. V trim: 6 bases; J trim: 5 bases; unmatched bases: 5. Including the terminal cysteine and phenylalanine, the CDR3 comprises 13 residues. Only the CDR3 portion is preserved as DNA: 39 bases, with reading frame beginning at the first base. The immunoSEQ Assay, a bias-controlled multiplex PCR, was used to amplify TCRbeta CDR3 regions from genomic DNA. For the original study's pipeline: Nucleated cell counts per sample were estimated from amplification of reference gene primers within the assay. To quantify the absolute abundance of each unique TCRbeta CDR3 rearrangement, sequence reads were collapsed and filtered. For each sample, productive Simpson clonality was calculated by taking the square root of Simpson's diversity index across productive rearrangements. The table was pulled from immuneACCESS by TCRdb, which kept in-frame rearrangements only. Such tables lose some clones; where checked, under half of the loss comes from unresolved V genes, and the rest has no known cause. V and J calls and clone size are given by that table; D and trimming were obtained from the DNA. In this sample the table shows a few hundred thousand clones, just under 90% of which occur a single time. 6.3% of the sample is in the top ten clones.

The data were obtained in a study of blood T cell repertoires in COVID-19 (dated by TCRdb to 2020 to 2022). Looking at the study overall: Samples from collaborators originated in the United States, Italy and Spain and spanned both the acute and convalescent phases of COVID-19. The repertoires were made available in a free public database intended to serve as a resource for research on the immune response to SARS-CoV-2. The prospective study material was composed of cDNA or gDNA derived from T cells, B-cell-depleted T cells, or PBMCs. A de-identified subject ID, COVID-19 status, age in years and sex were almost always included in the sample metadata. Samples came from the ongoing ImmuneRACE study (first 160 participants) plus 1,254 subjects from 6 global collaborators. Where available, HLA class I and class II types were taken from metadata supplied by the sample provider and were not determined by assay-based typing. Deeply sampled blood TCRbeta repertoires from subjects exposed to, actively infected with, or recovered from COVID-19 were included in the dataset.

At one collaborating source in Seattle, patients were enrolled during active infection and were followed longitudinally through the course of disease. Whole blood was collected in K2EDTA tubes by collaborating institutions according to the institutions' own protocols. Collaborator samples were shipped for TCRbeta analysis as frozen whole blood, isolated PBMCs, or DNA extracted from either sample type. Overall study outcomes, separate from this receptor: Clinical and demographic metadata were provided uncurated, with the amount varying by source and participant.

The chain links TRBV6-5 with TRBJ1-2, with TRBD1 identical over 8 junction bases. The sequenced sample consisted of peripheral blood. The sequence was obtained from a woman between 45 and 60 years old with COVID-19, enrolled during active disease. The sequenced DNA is TGTGCCAGCAGGGGGGACAGGATATATGGCTACACCTTC. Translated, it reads CASRGDRIYGYTF.